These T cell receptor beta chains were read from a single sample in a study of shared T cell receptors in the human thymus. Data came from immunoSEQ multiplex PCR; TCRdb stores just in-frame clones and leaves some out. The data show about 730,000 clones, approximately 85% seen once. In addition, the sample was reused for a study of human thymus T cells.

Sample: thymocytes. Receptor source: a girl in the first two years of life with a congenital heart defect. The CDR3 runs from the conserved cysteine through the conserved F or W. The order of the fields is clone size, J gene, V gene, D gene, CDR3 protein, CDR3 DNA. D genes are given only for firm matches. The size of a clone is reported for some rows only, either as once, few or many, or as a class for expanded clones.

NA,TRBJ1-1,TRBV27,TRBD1,CASSPGTGTNTEAFF,TGTGCCAGCAGTCCCGGGACAGGGACCAACACTGAAGCTTTCTTT
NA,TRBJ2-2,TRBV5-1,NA,CASSLAGSSAGELFF,TGCGCCAGCAGCTTGGCCGGGTCTAGCGCCGGGGAGCTGTTTTTT
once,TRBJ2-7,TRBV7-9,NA,CASSLGGTLGEQYF,TGTGCCAGCAGCTTAGGGGGCACGCTGGGCGAGCAGTACTTC
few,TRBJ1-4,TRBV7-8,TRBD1,CASSSSDVGQEGEKLFF,TGTGCCAGCAGCTCCTCAGATGTCGGACAGGAAGGTGAAAAACTGTTTTTT
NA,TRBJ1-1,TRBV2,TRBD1,CASKKQGAGTEAFF,TGTGCCAGTAAGAAACAGGGGGCAGGGACTGAAGCTTTCTTT
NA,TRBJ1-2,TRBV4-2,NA,CASSQEVSRERNYGYTF,TGTGCCAGCAGCCAAGAGGTTTCCAGGGAACGGAACTATGGCTACACCTTC
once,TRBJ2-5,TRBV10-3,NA,CAISAGGDSPSQETQYF,TGTGCCATCAGTGCGGGTGGGGACTCCCCATCCCAAGAGACCCAGTACTTC
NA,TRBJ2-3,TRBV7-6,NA,CASSLWGTVGRPDTQYF,TGTGCCAGCAGCTTATGGGGGACTGTGGGACGGCCAGATACGCAGTATTTT
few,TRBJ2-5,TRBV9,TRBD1,CASSEDRGRETQYF,TGTGCCAGCAGCGAGGACAGGGGGAGGGAGACCCAGTACTTC
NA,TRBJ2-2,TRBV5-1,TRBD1,CASSLGGTANTGELFF,TGCGCCAGCAGCTTGGGGGGGACAGCGAACACCGGGGAGCTGTTTTTT
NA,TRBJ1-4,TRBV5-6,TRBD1,CASSGNRGSGEKLFF,TGTGCCAGCAGCGGGAACAGGGGATCCGGGGAAAAACTGTTTTTT
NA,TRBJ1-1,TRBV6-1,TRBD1,CASSEGDRGWTEAFF,TGTGCCAGCAGTGAAGGGGACAGGGGGTGGACTGAAGCTTTCTTT
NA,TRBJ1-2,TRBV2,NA,CASSEILRAGVTSNYGYTF,TGTGCCAGCAGTGAAATTCTTAGGGCAGGGGTGACGTCTAACTATGGCTACACCTTC
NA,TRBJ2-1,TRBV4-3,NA,CASSQGWSSYNEQFF,TGCGCCAGCAGCCAAGGTTGGAGCTCCTACAATGAGCAGTTCTTC
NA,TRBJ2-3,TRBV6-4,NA,CASRARNTDTQYF,TGTGCCAGCCGTGCGAGGAACACAGATACGCAGTATTTT
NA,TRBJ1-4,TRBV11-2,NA,CASSFHLQGYGEKLFF,TGTGCCAGCAGCTTCCATTTACAGGGCTATGGTGAAAAACTGTTTTTT
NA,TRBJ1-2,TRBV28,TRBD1,CASSRTGTGPYGYTF,TGTGCCAGCAGTAGGACCGGGACAGGGCCCTATGGCTACACCTTC
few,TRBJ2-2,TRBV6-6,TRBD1,CASSGGQGNNTGELFF,TGTGCCAGCAGTGGGGGACAGGGGAATAACACCGGGGAGCTGTTTTTT